The T cell receptor beta chain under discussion was sequenced for a study of cytomegalovirus exposure and HLA in healthy donors. Study in general: The study placed about four fifths of its approximately 430 genotyped donors in the Caucasian-associated ancestry cluster. General study findings and limits: Other equally common chains were less clonally expanded than HLA-associated TCR beta chains, a later analysis showed. Previous analysis showed most TCR beta V segments were productive about 87% or about 30% of the time.

With 60 Vbeta and 13 Jbeta primers, the PCR was carried out. Sequencing was performed with immunoSEQ multiplex PCR; in TCRdb, only in-frame clones are kept and a portion is missing. The data hold fewer than 95,000 clones, with around 72% observed a single time. To note about this clone: What it binds is not known.

The germline V and J ends were trimmed by 0 bases and 0 bases, with 10 bases remaining between them. Germline V gene lookup returns CDR1 SGDLS and CDR2 YYNGEE. The CDR3 runs to 16 residues. This clonotype was obtained from a woman aged 40 to 50 in good health and CMV-seropositive. Input material: PBMCs. This chain uses TRBV9 with TRBJ1-5, with D hard to call. As DNA, the CDR3 is TGTGCCAGCAGCGTAGGGGCAGACTATAGCAATCAGCCCCAGCATTTT. As protein: CASSVGADYSNQPQHF.